The 9 T cell receptor beta chains reported below all come from one sample, sequenced in a study of shared clonotypes between healthy human individuals. This table comes from immunoSEQ multiplex PCR, and its TCRdb copy is limited to in-frame clones, with some not included. The sample lists around 1.9 million clones; around 93% were seen once. The naive CD8 population came from CD45RO-negative cells selected for CCR7, without terminally differentiated effector memory CD45RA+ cells. The sequenced sample was naive CD8+ T cells from PBMCs. The receptor set was obtained from a young man in good health. Some clones in this sample may be carry-over from other donors' samples.

This clone was found a few times. Distinct nucleotide sequences in the sample also encode this CDR3. The gene calls are TRBV9 and TRBJ1-1; D is ambiguous. Trimming removed 0 bases at V and 4 bases at J, with 7 bases between. Per the germline V gene, CDR1 is SGDLS and CDR2 is YYNGEE. The CDR3 totals 13 residues. CDR3 sequence: CASSVAVGTEAFF. CDR3 DNA: TGTGCCAGCAGCGTAGCGGTCGGCACTGAAGCTTTCTTT.

The J gene is TRBJ2-3, the V gene TRBV11-3; 10 bases match TRBD2. This CDR3 contains 16 residues. In germline, CDR1 is SGHNT, CDR2 YENEEA. The trim removed 4 bases at V and 6 bases at J, leaving 10 bases unmatched. This CDR3 reads CASSSAASGRWDTQYF. CDR3 coding DNA: TGTGCCAGCAGCTCCGCGGCTAGCGGGAGATGGGATACGCAGTATTTT.

The chain is built from TRBV10-3 and TRBJ1-1; D unclear. Looked up from germline, CDR1 is ENHRY and CDR2 is SYGVKD. V was trimmed by 0 bases and J by 0 bases, leaving 14 bases between them. The CDR3 runs to 17 residues. The CDR3 nucleotides are TGTGCCATCAGTGAGTCCCGGGCAGCAGTCATGAACACTGAAGCTTTCTTT. Translation gives CAISESRAAVMNTEAFF.

This clone turned up a few times. The same CDR3 is also encoded by other DNA sequences in this sample. V usage is TRBV28 and J usage is TRBJ1-1; a weak D match, TRBD1 (5 bases). The CDR3 contains 14 residues. The germline gives CDR1 MDHEN, CDR2 SYDVKM. V was cut by 1 base and J by 1 base, with 7 bases left in between. This CDR3 reads CASSLSGGNTEAFF. CDR3 DNA: TGTGCCAGCAGTTTATCGGGGGGGAACACTGAAGCTTTCTTT. Filled out from reference TRBV28 and TRBJ1-1, the complete variable domain reads DVKVTQSSRYLVKRTGEKVFLECVQDMDHENMFWYRQDPGLGLRLIYFSYDVKMKEKGDIPEGYSVSREKKERFSLILESASTNQTSMYLCASSLSGGNTEAFFGQGTRLTVV.

This clone has just one count. The rearrangement uses TRBV29-1 and TRBJ1-2, with TRBD1 as a possible D gene (5 bases). Germline CDR1 and CDR2: SQVTM and ANQGSEA. CDR3 length equals 9 residues. V dropped 8 bases and J dropped 8 bases, with 9 bases sitting between them. The CDR3 spells CSTGGGYTF. In DNA, the CDR3 is TGCAGCACAGGAGGCGGCTACACCTTC.

The chain recombines TRBV6-5 with TRBJ2-3; no definite D call. The germline gives CDR1 MNHEY, CDR2 SVGAGI. V gave up 4 bases and J gave up 2 bases, with 10 bases separating them. This CDR3 spans 14 amino acids. The CDR3 DNA is TGTGCCAGCAGTTTTCGGGTAAACACAGATACGCAGTATTTT. Amino acid sequence: CASSFRVNTDTQYF.

V is TRBV9 and J is TRBJ2-5; perhaps TRBD2 as D (7 bases). The ends were cut back, 3 bases at V and 1 base at J, with 16 bases in the middle. The length of the CDR3 is 16 residues. The germline gives CDR1 SGDLS, CDR2 YYNGEE. The CDR3 protein is CASSEWAGATQETQYF. The DNA for the CDR3 is TGTGCCAGCAGCGAATGGGCGGGGGCGACCCAAGAGACCCAGTACTTC.

V and J are TRBV14 and TRBJ1-2; D ambiguous. Germline V gene sequence: CDR1 SGHDN, CDR2 FVKESK. The V gene lost 1 base and the J gene lost 3 bases, with 15 bases spanning the gap. The CDR3 length is 16 residues. The CDR3 loop is CASSQASTGNDYGYTF. Written as DNA, the CDR3 is TGTGCCAGCAGCCAAGCGAGTACCGGGAACGACTATGGCTACACCTTC.

This chain links TRBV30 with TRBJ2-5; D remains ambiguous. Germline CDR1 reads GTSNPN; CDR2 reads SVGIG (reference sequence). Trimming cost V 0 bases and J 4 bases, with 6 bases left between them. The CDR3 loop spans 12 amino acids. This CDR3 is CAWSVLLETQYF. The CDR3, as DNA: TGTGCCTGGAGTGTTCTACTAGAGACCCAGTACTTC.